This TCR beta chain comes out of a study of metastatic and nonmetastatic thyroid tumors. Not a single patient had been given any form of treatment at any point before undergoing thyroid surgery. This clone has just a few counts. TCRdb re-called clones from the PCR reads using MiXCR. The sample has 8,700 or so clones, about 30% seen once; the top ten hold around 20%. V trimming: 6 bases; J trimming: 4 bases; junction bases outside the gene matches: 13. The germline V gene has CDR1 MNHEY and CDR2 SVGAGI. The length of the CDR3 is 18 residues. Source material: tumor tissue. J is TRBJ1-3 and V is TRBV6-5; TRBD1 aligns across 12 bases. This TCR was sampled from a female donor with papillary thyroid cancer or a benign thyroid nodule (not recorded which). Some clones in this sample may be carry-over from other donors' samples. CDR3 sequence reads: CASSPTPGQGAPGNTIYF. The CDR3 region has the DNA TGTGCCAGCAGCCCCACCCCGGGACAGGGGGCGCCGGGAAACACCATATATTTT.